The 25 T cell receptor beta chains below were found in one sample sequenced in a study of spatial heterogeneity in lung cancer (dated by TCRdb to between 2018 and 2021). This specimen's time point label, per the study, means: blood at routine non-recurrence follow-up after resection. For TCR sequencing, whole RNA was extracted from tumor and nontumor lung tissue, or from cryopreserved PBMC samples, and no cell sorting was done. The receptor library was made with 5' RACE. Sequencing took place on a NextSeq 500. The raw public reads went through TCRdb reprocessing: fastp at Q25, MiXCR clone calling, in-frame beta chains kept. CDR3 protein sequences are deduplicated, and each keeps its most common genes and DNA. Counted in this sample were around 120,000 distinct CDR3 sequences; 9.5% to 15% of them appeared once. Of the sample, 15% to 20% is held by the ten largest clones. The material was PBMCs, obtained at follow-up. The receptors come from a male donor with early-stage non-small cell lung cancer.

This chain links TRBV19 with TRBJ2-3; TRBD1 is a possible D gene (5 bases). CDR3 length: 16 residues. The germline CDR1 and CDR2 sequences are LNHDA and SQIVND (reference sequence). V was cut by 2 bases and J by 1 base, with 13 bases left in between. The CDR3 nucleotides are TGTGCCAGTAGTATATACGTGGGGCACGGCACAGATACGCAGTATTTT. Translated: CASSIYVGHGTDTQYF.

V gene TRBV6-5 combines with J gene TRBJ1-2; D unclear. CDR1 is MNHEY, CDR2 SVGAGI, per germline. Trimming cost V 8 bases and J 0 bases, with 10 bases left between them. The CDR3 is made up of 13 amino acids. In DNA, the CDR3 is TGTGCCAGCTCTGGGTTAGCTAACTATGGCTACACCTTC. Amino acid sequence: CASSGLANYGYTF.

The gene calls are TRBV12-3 or TRBV12-4 and TRBJ2-7; D could derive from TRBD1 or TRBD2 (5 bases each). The CDR3 sequence is 12 residues long. V shed 6 bases and J shed 4 bases, with 10 bases lying between them. CDR3 loop: CASRGPSYEQYF. For the CDR3, the DNA is TGTGCCAGCAGGGGACCTTCTTACGAGCAGTACTTC.

There are many counts of this clonotype. The chain recombines TRBV5-1 with TRBJ2-5, with TRBD1 matching 10 bases. CDR3 length: 16 amino acids. V gave up 7 bases and J gave up 2 bases; unmatched junction bases: 11. Germline loops: CDR1 SGHRS, CDR2 YFSETQ. This CDR3 is CASWDRGRTLQETQYF. The CDR3 DNA reads TGCGCCAGCTGGGACAGGGGTCGTACTCTACAAGAGACCCAGTACTTC.

This sequence joins TRBV24-1 and TRBJ2-7; D assignment may be TRBD1 or TRBD2 (5 bases each). The CDR3 is made up of 14 amino acids. Germline CDR1 reads KGHDR; CDR2 reads SFDVKD. Trimming left V 4 bases short and J 3 bases short, with 12 bases between. The chain's CDR3 is CATSESGRNYEQYF. CDR3 DNA: TGTGCCACCAGTGAGTCGGGACGGAACTACGAGCAGTACTTC.

The CDR3 nucleotides read TGTGCCAGCAGTGAACCCCTGGGGGAGGGAGATACGCAGTATTTT. Residues: CASSEPLGEGDTQYF. This chain joins TRBV2 and TRBJ2-3; 7 nucleotides align to TRBD2. This CDR3 spans 15 amino acids. After removal of 2 bases from V and 5 bases from J, the junction contained 7 bases not matched to a gene. CDR1 is SNHLY, CDR2 FYNNEI, per germline.

This chain connects TRBV3-1 to TRBJ2-5; TRBD2 matches at 15 bases. The length of the CDR3 is 18 residues. Germline CDR1 is LGHDT and CDR2 is YNNKEL (reference sequence). Germline trimming cut 0 bases from V and 5 bases from J; bases unmatched to any gene: 7. The CDR3, as DNA: TGTGCCAGCAGCCAAGATGTAGGACTAGCGGGGGGGCGGGAGACCCAGTACTTC. Protein sequence: CASSQDVGLAGGRETQYF.

This clonotype turned up a few times. V is TRBV11-2 and J is TRBJ2-1; TRBD1 is a possible D gene (5 bases). Trimming pared 1 base from V and 6 bases from J, leaving 7 bases between. This CDR3 has 13 residues. Per the germline V gene, CDR1 is SGHAT and CDR2 is FQNNGV. The CDR3 region is CASSLGQINEQFF. The CDR3 bases are TGTGCCAGCAGCTTAGGACAGATCAATGAGCAGTTCTTC.

The chain links TRBV5-5 to TRBJ2-5, with 9 bases that match TRBD1. There are 14 residues in the CDR3. Germline CDR1 is SGHKS and CDR2 is YYEKEE (reference sequence). The V segment lost 4 bases and the J segment 5 bases; nucleotides outside the gene matches: 6. CDR3 bases: TGTGCCAGCAGCCGGGGACAGGGTGCTGAGACCCAGTACTTC. It codes for CASSRGQGAETQYF.

This clonotype was observed a handful of times. The chain couples TRBV7-9 to TRBJ2-3; D possibly uses TRBD1 or TRBD2 (5 bases each). Trimming removed 0 bases at V and 0 bases at J, with 10 bases between. Germline-derived CDR1 and CDR2 are SEHNR and FQNEAQ (reference sequence). The CDR3 has 16 amino acids. In DNA, the CDR3 is TGTGCCAGCAGCTTAGCGGGGACCTCTAGCACAGATACGCAGTATTTT. Translation gives CASSLAGTSSTDTQYF.

The rearrangement links TRBV7-9 to TRBJ1-5; TRBD1 agrees at 7 bases. This CDR3 region has 15 residues. With V trimmed by 4 bases and J by 9 bases, 12 bases remained unmatched. Germline V lookup: CDR1 SEHNR, CDR2 FQNEAQ (reference sequence). The CDR3 DNA sequence: TGTGCCAGCAGCTCCTCACAGGGGTCGGGGCGGCCCCAGCATTTT. Protein: CASSSSQGSGRPQHF.

The chain links TRBV5-4 to TRBJ2-3, with no clear D. With 4 bases removed from V and 0 bases from J, the gap between germline ends came to 9 bases. Per the germline V gene, CDR1 is SGHNT and CDR2 is YYREEE (reference sequence). The length of the CDR3 is 14 residues. This CDR3 reads CASSEPSSTDTQYF. The CDR3 DNA reads TGTGCCAGCAGCGAACCCTCTAGCACAGATACGCAGTATTTT. Combining the CDR3 with reference TRBV5-4 and TRBJ2-3 gives the whole variable domain ETGVTQSPTHLIKTRGQQVTLRCSSQSGHNTVSWYQQALGQGPQFIFQYYREEENGRGNFPPRFSGLQFPNYSSELNVNALELDDSALYLCASSEPSSTDTQYFGPGTRLTVL.

This clonotype was seen more than once but under ten times. The chain has TRBV5-4 and TRBJ1-1, with 8 bases aligning to TRBD1. CDR3 size: 16 residues. Germline V CDR1 and CDR2: SGHNT, YYREEE (reference sequence). J was trimmed by 4 bases and V by 3 bases; bases with no gene match: 11. In DNA form, the CDR3 reads TGTGCCAGCAGCTCCCGAAAGACAGGGGTGGGCACTGAAGCTTTCTTT. It yields the protein CASSSRKTGVGTEAFF.

This clonotype has more than one count but fewer than ten. The chain is built from TRBV15 and TRBJ1-4; D unresolved. Germline V gene sequence: CDR1 LNHNV, CDR2 YYDKDF (reference sequence). The CDR3 length is 16 residues. V was cut by 5 bases and J by 0 bases, with 13 bases left in between. The CDR3 sequence is CATSATQEPTNEKLFF. The CDR3 DNA sequence: TGTGCCACCAGCGCGACCCAGGAGCCAACTAATGAAAAACTGTTTTTT.

The genes are TRBV29-1 and TRBJ2-3, with D tentatively TRBD1 (7 bases). The V gene lost 6 bases and the J gene lost 7 bases, with 17 bases spanning the gap. This CDR3 has 13 amino acids. Germline V gene data show CDR1 as SQVTM and CDR2 as ANQGSEA. The CDR3 coding sequence is TGCAGCGTCGCCCGACAGGGAGGAAATACGCAGTATTTT. This codes for CSVARQGGNTQYF.

The J gene is TRBJ2-5, the V gene TRBV11-2, with D perhaps assigned TRBD1 or TRBD2 (5 bases each). Germline CDR1 SGHAT, CDR2 FQNNGV. V was trimmed by 1 base and J by 1 base, leaving 10 bases between them. This CDR3 is built from 15 residues. For the CDR3, the DNA is TGTGCCAGCAGCTTAGCTAGAGGGGCCCAAGAGACCCAGTACTTC. Its translation is CASSLARGAQETQYF.

This chain links TRBV12-3 or TRBV12-4 with TRBJ2-1; TRBD1 is a possible D gene (6 bases). The CDR3 totals 14 residues. V was clipped by 6 bases and J by 2 bases, with 11 bases between them. The CDR3 DNA sequence: TGTGCCAGCAGCCCAGGGGTTCCCTACAATGAGCAGTTCTTC. It translates to CASSPGVPYNEQFF.

The chain is built from TRBV12-3 or TRBV12-4 and TRBJ2-6; tentatively, D is TRBD2 (5 bases). The CDR3 extends over 17 amino acids. V gave up 4 bases and J gave up 0 bases, with 13 bases separating them. The CDR3, as DNA: TGTGCCAGCAGTTCCCTTATCGGGAACTCTGGGGCCAACGTCCTGACTTTC. Translated, it gives CASSSLIGNSGANVLTF.

This clonotype was observed a handful of times. This sequence joins TRBV10-3 and TRBJ2-5; D not resolved. The V and J ends lost 5 bases and 5 bases respectively, with 12 bases between them. Germline assignment: CDR1 ENHRY and CDR2 SYGVKD. This CDR3 has 13 amino acids. Here the CDR3 DNA reads TGTGCCATCAGTCGGGCGTCAGCGGAGACCCAGTACTTC. Its translation: CAISRASAETQYF.

This clonotype was seen a handful of times. The gene calls are TRBV20-1 and TRBJ1-2; TRBD1 might be the D (6 bases). Per the germline V gene, CDR1 is DFQATT and CDR2 is SNEGSKA (reference sequence). The CDR3 totals 15 residues. The V and J ends lost 2 bases and 6 bases respectively, with 19 bases between them. The CDR3 DNA follows: TGCAGTGCTAGAACAGGTCAGGGGTCTTCCCATGGCTACACCTTC. The encoded protein is CSARTGQGSSHGYTF.

The chain uses TRBV7-2 and TRBJ2-2; D gene unclear. V was cut by 1 base and J by 7 bases, with 7 bases left in between. This CDR3 is built from 13 residues. CDR1 and CDR2 (germline): SGHTA, FQGNSA. CDR3 protein: CASSLEWGGELFF. CDR3 in DNA: TGTGCCAGCAGCTTAGAGTGGGGCGGGGAGCTGTTTTTT.

The rearrangement joins TRBV30 to TRBJ2-2; TRBD1 might be the D (6 bases). The CDR3 extends over 16 amino acids. CDR1 and CDR2 (germline): GTSNPN, SVGIG (reference sequence). Trimming shortened V by 3 bases and J by 1 base, and 15 bases separated the two germline ends. CDR3 region: CAWRVKGGQNTGELFF. The CDR3 bases are TGTGCCTGGAGGGTTAAAGGGGGACAGAACACCGGGGAGCTGTTTTTT.

In its sample, this clonotype was seen a few times. V usage is TRBV2 and J usage is TRBJ2-3, with 9 nucleotides matching TRBD1. Germline V lookup: CDR1 SNHLY, CDR2 FYNNEI. The junction had 1 base not matched to a gene; V was cut back by 6 bases and J by 3 bases. The CDR3 runs to 13 residues. The CDR3: CASRQGATDTQYF. In DNA form, the CDR3 reads TGTGCCAGCAGACAGGGGGCGACAGATACGCAGTATTTT.

This clonotype was counted once. V is TRBV20-1 and J is TRBJ1-2; D not certain. The V gene's germline CDR1 is DFQATT and CDR2 SNEGSKA (reference sequence). Trimming removed 3 bases at V and 5 bases at J, with 7 bases between. The CDR3 contains 11 residues. Written as DNA, the CDR3 is TGCAGTGCTAGGTCGGGTTATGGCTACACCTTC. It yields the protein CSARSGYGYTF.

V and J are TRBV6-1 and TRBJ2-2; a weak D match, TRBD1 (5 bases). Germline V gene lookup returns CDR1 MNHNS and CDR2 SASEGT. V lost 4 bases and J 2 bases, leaving 11 bases between the germline ends. There are 15 residues in the CDR3. The CDR3 protein is CASSGDRSNTGELFF. CDR3 DNA sequence: TGTGCCAGCAGTGGCGACAGAAGTAACACCGGGGAGCTGTTTTTT.